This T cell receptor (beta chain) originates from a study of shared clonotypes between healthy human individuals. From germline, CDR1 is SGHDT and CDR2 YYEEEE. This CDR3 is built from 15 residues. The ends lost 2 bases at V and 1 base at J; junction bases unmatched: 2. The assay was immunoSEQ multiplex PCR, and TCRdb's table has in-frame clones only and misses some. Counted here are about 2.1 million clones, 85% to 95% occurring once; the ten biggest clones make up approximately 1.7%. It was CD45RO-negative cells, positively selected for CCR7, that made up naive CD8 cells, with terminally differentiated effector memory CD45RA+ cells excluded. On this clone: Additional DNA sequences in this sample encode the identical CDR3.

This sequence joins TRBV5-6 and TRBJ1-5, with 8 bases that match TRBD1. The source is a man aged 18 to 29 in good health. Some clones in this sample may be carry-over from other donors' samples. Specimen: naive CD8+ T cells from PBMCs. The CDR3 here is CASSLGQGSNQPQHF. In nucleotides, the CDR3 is TGTGCCAGCAGCTTAGGACAGGGAAGCAATCAGCCCCAGCATTTT.